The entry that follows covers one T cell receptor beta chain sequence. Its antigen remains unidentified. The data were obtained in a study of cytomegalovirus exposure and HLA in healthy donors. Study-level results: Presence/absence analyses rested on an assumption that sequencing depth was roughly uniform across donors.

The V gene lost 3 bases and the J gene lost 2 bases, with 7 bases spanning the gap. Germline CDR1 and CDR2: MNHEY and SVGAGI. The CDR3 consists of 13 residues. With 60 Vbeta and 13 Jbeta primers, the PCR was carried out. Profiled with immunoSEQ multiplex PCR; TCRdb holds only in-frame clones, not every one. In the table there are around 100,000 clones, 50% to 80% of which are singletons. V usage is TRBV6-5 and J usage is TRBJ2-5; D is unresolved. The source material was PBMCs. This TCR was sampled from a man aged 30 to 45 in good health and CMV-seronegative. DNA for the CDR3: TGTGCCAGCAGTTATCGCCGGCAAGAGACCCAGTACTTC. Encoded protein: CASSYRRQETQYF.